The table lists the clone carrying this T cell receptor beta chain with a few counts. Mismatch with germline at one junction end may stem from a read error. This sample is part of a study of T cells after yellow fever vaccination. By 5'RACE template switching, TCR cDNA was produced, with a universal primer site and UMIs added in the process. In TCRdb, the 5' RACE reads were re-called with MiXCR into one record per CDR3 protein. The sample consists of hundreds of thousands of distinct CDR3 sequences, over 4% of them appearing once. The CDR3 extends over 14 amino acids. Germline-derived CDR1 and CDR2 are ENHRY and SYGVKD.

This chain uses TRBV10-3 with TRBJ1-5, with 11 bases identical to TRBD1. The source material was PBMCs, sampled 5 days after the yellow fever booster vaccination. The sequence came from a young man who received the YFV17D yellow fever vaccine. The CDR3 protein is CAISGTGGNQPQHF. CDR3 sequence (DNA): TGTGCCATCAGTGGGACAGGGGGCAACCAGCCCCAGCATTTT.